The next 22 T cell receptor beta chains were all read from a single sample in a study of identical twins. TCRdb used MiXCR to reprocess the 5' RACE reads, holding one entry per CDR3 protein. The data contain around 1.7 million distinct CDR3 sequences, more than 30% of them singletons. Material for sequencing was cord blood. Receptors originate from a newborn girl in good health.

CDR3 region: CASSLTSVETQYF. CDR3 bases: TGTGCCAGCTCCTTGACTAGCGTGGAGACCCAGTACTTC. The chain couples TRBV18 to TRBJ2-5, with 8 bases that match TRBD2. The CDR3 runs 13 residues. Germline CDR1 KGHSH, CDR2 LQKENI. The V gene end was trimmed by 6 bases and the J gene end by 5 bases; junction bases not matched to a gene: 5. The entire variable domain, with the rest obtained from reference TRBV18 and TRBJ2-5, is as follows: NAGVMQNPRHLVRRRGQEARLRCSPMKGHSHVYWYRQLPEEGLKFMVYLQKENIIDESGMPKERFSAEFPKEGPSILRIQQVVRGDSAAYFCASSLTSVETQYFGPGTRLLVL.

This clonotype was counted only a few times. The gene calls are TRBV11-2 and TRBJ2-3; 9 nucleotides align to TRBD2. Losses at the gene ends were 4 bases for V and 9 bases for J; bases not matched to a gene: 2. Germline assignment: CDR1 SGHAT and CDR2 FQNNGV. The CDR3 contains 12 residues. The DNA for the CDR3 is TGTGCCAGCAGCTCCGGGACTAGCACGCAGTATTTT. This gives the protein CASSSGTSTQYF.

This rearrangement joins TRBV6-2 or TRBV6-3 to TRBJ2-7; the D gene could be TRBD1 or TRBD2 (5 bases each). The germline V gene has CDR1 MNHEY and CDR2 SVGEGT. V lost 5 bases and J lost 0, with 11 bases in between. The CDR3 extends over 14 amino acids. CDR3: CASSRDGNSYEQYF. The CDR3 bases are TGTGCCAGCAGTAGGGACGGGAACTCCTACGAGCAGTACTTC.

The chain combines TRBV3-1 with TRBJ1-1; D is undetermined. This CDR3 is built from 13 residues. V gave up 4 bases and J gave up 3 bases, with 9 bases separating them. Germline CDR1 reads LGHDT; CDR2 reads YNNKEL (reference sequence). In nucleotides, the CDR3 is TGTGCCAGCAGCCTCCGGGAAGACACTGAAGCTTTCTTT. Residues: CASSLREDTEAFF.

V is TRBV21-1 and J is TRBJ2-5. TRBV21-1 is flagged as a pseudogene. The CDR3 has 15 residues. CDR3 region: CASSKETLGQETQYF. CDR3 coding DNA: TGTGCCAGCAGCAAAGAAACTTTGGGACAAGAGACCCAGTACTTC.

This rearrangement joins TRBV10-3 to TRBJ1-6; D is unclear. Trimming shortened V by 4 bases and J by 5 bases, and 3 bases separated the two germline ends. CDR1 and CDR2 (germline): ENHRY, SYGVKD. There are 12 residues in the CDR3. The DNA of the CDR3 is TGTGCCATCAGTGGGGATAATTCACCCCTCCACTTT. Translated, it gives CAISGDNSPLHF.

The chain joins TRBV6-5 to TRBJ1-3; 7 bases fit TRBD1. The V gene end was trimmed by 2 bases and the J gene end by 0 bases; junction bases not matched to a gene: 4. Germline lookup yields CDR1 MNHEY and CDR2 SVGAGI. The CDR3 runs 16 residues. In nucleotides, the CDR3 is TGTGCCAGCAGTTACAGGGGGCCCTACTCTGGAAACACCATATATTTT. It codes for CASSYRGPYSGNTIYF.

The chain combines TRBV5-8 with TRBJ2-3; possible D gene TRBD2, 5 bases. The CDR3 totals 12 residues. CDR1 is SGHTS and CDR2 is YDEGEE in the germline V gene. Trimming removed 2 bases at V and 10 bases at J, with 11 bases between. The CDR3 DNA reads TGTGCCAGCAGCTTTTTACGGGATGCGCAGTATTTT. This codes for CASSFLRDAQYF.

The chain has TRBV20-1 and TRBJ1-5; 7 bases agree with TRBD1. Looked up from germline, CDR1 is DFQATT and CDR2 is SNEGSKA (reference sequence). V trimming: 3 bases; J trimming: 0 bases; junction bases outside the gene matches: 17. CDR3 length equals 19 residues. The chain's CDR3 is CSASSNLGITGDSNQPQHF. CDR3 coding DNA: TGCAGTGCTAGCTCAAATTTGGGAATAACAGGGGATAGCAATCAGCCCCAGCATTTT.

The rearrangement joins TRBV4-3 to TRBJ2-4, with D possibly TRBD1 on 6 matching bases. The CDR3 length is 15 residues. Germline V gene lookup returns CDR1 LGHNA and CDR2 YSLEER. Trimming stripped 3 bases from V and 4 bases from J, with 13 bases between. The DNA for the CDR3 is TGCGCCAGCAGCCAGAAGACAGGTTGGAAAAACATTCAGTACTTC. Translating it yields CASSQKTGWKNIQYF.

V gene TRBV11-2 combines with J gene TRBJ2-1; the D gene is possibly TRBD2 (6 bases). Germline CDR1 is SGHAT and CDR2 is FQNNGV. V shed 5 bases and J shed 3 bases, with 11 bases lying between them. The CDR3 runs to 14 residues. CDR3 in amino acids: CASSHSDYYNEQFF. In DNA, the CDR3 is TGTGCCAGCAGCCACTCGGACTACTACAATGAGCAGTTCTTC.

V usage is TRBV4-1 and J usage is TRBJ1-1; TRBD1 is a possible D gene (5 bases). Trimming took 1 base from V and 11 from J, leaving 14 bases between them. Germline lookup yields CDR1 MGHRA and CDR2 YSYEKL. The CDR3 is made up of 13 amino acids. Here the CDR3 DNA reads TGCGCCAGCAGCCAAGTCGGAGGGGAGATGGCTTTCTTT. Its translation is CASSQVGGEMAFF.

This chain links TRBV30 with TRBJ2-3; D is ambiguous. CDR1 is GTSNPN, CDR2 SVGIG, per germline (reference sequence). This CDR3 comprises 16 residues. V was trimmed by 2 bases and J by 2 bases, leaving 17 bases between them. Here the CDR3 DNA reads TGTGCCTGGAGTCCCCCGGGCTGGTCTGTCACAGATACGCAGTATTTT. This gives the protein CAWSPPGWSVTDTQYF.

The table lists this clonotype with a few counts. The CDR3 region has the DNA TGTGCCAGCAGTGGACAGGGGACGACTAATGAAAAACTGTTTTTT. Protein: CASSGQGTTNEKLFF. The gene calls are TRBV25-1 and TRBJ1-4, with 8 bases matching TRBD1. Trimming at V came to 4 bases and at J to 2 bases, leaving 3 bases not matched to a gene. This CDR3 comprises 15 residues. Germline CDR1 reads MGHDK; CDR2 reads SYGVNS.

This chain links TRBV12-3 or TRBV12-4 with TRBJ1-1; D is possibly TRBD1 (6 bases). V dropped 8 bases and J dropped 3 bases, with 16 bases sitting between them. The CDR3 runs to 14 residues. CDR3 protein: CASGLKKGDTEAFF. The CDR3, as DNA: TGTGCCAGCGGCCTCAAAAAGGGGGACACTGAAGCTTTCTTT.

This clonotype occurred a few times. The rearrangement uses TRBV12-3 or TRBV12-4 and TRBJ2-3; 11 positions match TRBD2. V shed 6 bases and J 6 bases; nucleotides not matched to a gene: 8. The CDR3 runs to 15 residues. CDR3 in DNA: TGTGCCAGCAGCTATAGCGGGGGGGCCGGGGATACGCAGTATTTT. Protein product: CASSYSGGAGDTQYF.

Ten or more counts support this clonotype. The chain carries TRBV29-1 and TRBJ1-2; perhaps TRBD1 as D (5 bases). The CDR3 is 13 amino acids. From germline, CDR1 is SQVTM and CDR2 ANQGSEA. The V end lost 2 bases, the J end lost 2 bases, and 9 bases lay between the germline ends. The CDR3 is CSVESRGNYGYTF. The CDR3 DNA reads as TGCAGCGTTGAAAGTCGGGGCAACTATGGCTACACCTTC. The full variable domain, completed using reference TRBV29-1 and TRBJ1-2, is SAVISQKPSRDICQRGTSLTIQCQVDSQVTMMFWYRQQPGQSLTLIATANQGSEATYESGFVIDKFPISRPNLTFSTLTVSNMSPEDSSIYLCSVESRGNYGYTFGSGTRLTVV.

V is TRBV11-2 and J is TRBJ1-2; TRBD1 is a possible D gene (6 bases). Germline CDR1 is SGHAT and CDR2 is FQNNGV. The CDR3 is made up of 13 amino acids. The V and J ends lost 5 bases and 5 bases respectively, with 12 bases between them. In DNA form, the CDR3 reads TGTGCCAGCAGCGCGCGACAGGTTTATGGCTACACCTTC. It codes for CASSARQVYGYTF.

The table lists this clonotype with a few counts. This chain links TRBV2 with TRBJ2-1; TRBD1 matches 10 bases. V trimming: 6 bases; J trimming: 0 bases; junction bases outside the gene matches: 2. The CDR3 sequence is 15 residues long. Germline V lookup: CDR1 SNHLY, CDR2 FYNNEI. For the CDR3, the DNA is TGTGCCAGCAGGGGACAGGGGAGCTCCTACAATGAGCAGTTCTTC. It is translated as CASRGQGSSYNEQFF.

This clonotype has ten or more counts. V is TRBV5-1 and J is TRBJ2-3, with 13 bases matching TRBD2. Looked up from germline, CDR1 is SGHRS and CDR2 is YFSETQ. This CDR3 comprises 15 residues. V dropped 0 bases and J dropped 5; count of bases not matched to a gene: 0. The CDR3 sequence is CASSLGLAGGDTQYF. CDR3 sequence (DNA): TGCGCCAGCAGCTTGGGACTAGCGGGGGGAGATACGCAGTATTTT.

CDR3 sequence: CASSDAGGGHEQYF. The CDR3, as DNA: TGTGCCAGCAGTGACGCGGGCGGGGGGCACGAGCAGTACTTC. This sequence joins TRBV2 and TRBJ2-7; 8 positions agree with TRBD2. The V gene end was trimmed by 3 bases and the J gene end by 5 bases; junction bases not matched to a gene: 6. CDR3 length: 14 residues. Germline values: CDR1 SNHLY, CDR2 FYNNEI.

This clonotype was recorded many times. V usage is TRBV13 and J usage is TRBJ2-7; TRBD2 matches 7 bases. Gene TRBJ2-4 matches the end of the DNA better, so the J call may be wrong. This CDR3 is built from 12 residues. Germline assignment: CDR1 PRHDT and CDR2 FYEKMQ (reference sequence). DNA for the CDR3: TGTGCCAGCAGCCCGGGGGGAAACATTCAGTACTTC. It encodes CASSPGGNIQYF.